These 26 T cell receptor beta chains originate from one sample sequenced in a study of T cell responses to AZD1222 COVID-19 vaccine. Sequencing used immunoSEQ multiplex PCR; TCRdb keeps in-frame clones, though not all of them. The sample yields roughly 120,000 clones, roughly 93% seen once. The sequencing here drew on peripheral blood, taken 28 days after the second AZD1222 dose. All receptors derive from an adult who received the AZD1222 COVID-19 vaccine.

The chain carries TRBV28 and TRBJ1-3; 7 nucleotides line up with TRBD1. Trimming removed 3 bases from V and 2 bases from J; junction bases left unmatched: 1. This CDR3 comprises 14 residues. The V gene's germline CDR1 is MDHEN and CDR2 SYDVKM. CDR3 nucleotides: TGTGCCAGCAGTTTCACAGGGGCTGGAAACACCATATATTTT. Translated: CASSFTGAGNTIYF.

This clone was observed once. The gene calls are TRBV19 and TRBJ2-7; 11 bases match TRBD2. J gave up 2 bases and V 5 bases, and 5 bases lay outside the gene matches. The CDR3 runs 15 residues. CDR1 is LNHDA and CDR2 is SQIVND in the germline V gene (reference sequence). In DNA form, the CDR3 reads TGTGCCAGTAGTCCCCTAGCGGGAGGCCCCTACGAGCAGTACTTC. Residues: CASSPLAGGPYEQYF.

This clone has a single count. The chain couples TRBV12-3 or TRBV12-4 to TRBJ1-2; D call uncertain. This CDR3 contains 13 residues. V shed 5 bases and J shed 0 bases, with 7 bases lying between them. Here the CDR3 DNA reads TGTGCCAGCAGTCAGAAATCTAACTATGGCTACACCTTC. Protein product: CASSQKSNYGYTF.

This sequence joins TRBV21-1 and TRBJ2-1; TRBD1, the table's D call, was not compared with the DNA. TRBV21-1 is marked as a pseudogene. CDR3 length: 15 amino acids. As DNA, the CDR3 is TGTGCCAGCAGCAAAGTCGCCAGCTCCTACAATGAGCAGTTCTTC. It encodes CASSKVASSYNEQFF.

The chain combines TRBV10-1 with TRBJ1-2; D gene unclear. Per the germline V gene, CDR1 is WNHNN and CDR2 is SYGVQD (reference sequence). Trimming removed 9 bases at V and 7 bases at J, with 18 bases between. This CDR3 has 13 amino acids. The chain's CDR3 is CASSSSPARGYTF. The CDR3 DNA follows: TGCGCCAGTTCATCCTCACCTGCGCGTGGCTACACCTTC.

V gene TRBV7-9 combines with J gene TRBJ2-3; 9 bases agree with TRBD1. V lost 4 bases to trimming and J lost 4 bases; unmatched junction nucleotides: 6. The germline V gene encodes CDR1 SEHNR and CDR2 FQNEAQ (reference sequence). There are 15 residues in the CDR3. DNA for the CDR3: TGTGCCAGCAGCTCTACAGGGGGCCGGTCAGATACGCAGTATTTT. This codes for CASSSTGGRSDTQYF.

Details on this clone: One end of the junction does not line up with germline, which may come from a read error. The V call is TRBV3-1 (or the pseudogene TRBV3-2), the J call TRBJ1-6; 10 bases fit TRBD1. The CDR3 contains 16 residues. Germline loops: CDR1 LGHDT, CDR2 YNNKEL (reference sequence). DNA of the CDR3: TGTGCCACCAGCCAAGAGGGTGGGACAGGGGTGTCACCCCTCCACTTT. Residues: CATSQEGGTGVSPLHF.

The chain is built from TRBV9 and TRBJ1-3; D gene uncertain. Germline lookup yields CDR1 SGDLS and CDR2 YYNGEE. Between the trimmed V and J ends, which lost 0 bases and 0 bases, there was a span of 7 bases. CDR3 size: 15 residues. CDR3 protein: CASSVGTASGNTIYF. The CDR3 nucleotides read TGTGCCAGCAGCGTAGGCACAGCCTCTGGAAACACCATATATTTT.

The chain employs TRBV27 and TRBJ1-6, with TRBD1 identical over 9 bases. Germline CDR1 is MNHEY and CDR2 is SMNVEV (reference sequence). V shed 4 bases, J shed 7 bases, and the junction held 5 bases outside the gene matches. CDR3 length: 15 amino acids. CDR3 bases: TGTGCCAGCAGTTCCGGGACAGGGTGGAATTCACCCCTCCACTTT. It is translated as CASSSGTGWNSPLHF.

CDR3 loop: CAIRAGADTGELFF. Here the CDR3 DNA reads TGTGCCATCAGAGCGGGAGCGGACACCGGGGAGCTGTTTTTT. The J gene is TRBJ2-2, the V gene TRBV10-3; 8 bases agree with TRBD2. The CDR3 runs to 14 residues. J was trimmed by 3 bases and V by 6 bases; bases with no gene match: 3. The germline V gene has CDR1 ENHRY and CDR2 SYGVKD.

V and J are TRBV6-2 or TRBV6-3 and TRBJ1-2; 8 positions match TRBD1. The CDR3 runs 14 residues. The germline CDR1 and CDR2 sequences are MNHEY and SVGEGT. V gave up 5 bases and J gave up 4 bases; unmatched junction bases: 6. CDR3 DNA sequence: TGTGCCAGCAGTCCCAACACAGGGGGCTATGGCTACACCTTC. Translation gives CASSPNTGGYGYTF.

The rearrangement uses TRBV5-1 and TRBJ2-1, with TRBD2 identical over 9 bases. The CDR3 consists of 14 residues. Germline trimming cut 3 bases from V and 6 bases from J; bases unmatched to any gene: 4. Germline CDR1 and CDR2: SGHRS and YFSETQ. The CDR3 bases are TGCGCCAGCAGCTCCTTGACTAGCGGCAATGAGCAGTTCTTC. Protein sequence: CASSSLTSGNEQFF.

In DNA, the CDR3 is TGTGCCAGCAGCTGGGGACAGGGTGTATCCTACGAGCAGTACTTC. Amino acid sequence: CASSWGQGVSYEQYF. The V and J genes are TRBV5-4 and TRBJ2-7; 9 bases match TRBD1. The CDR3 extends over 15 amino acids. Germline trimming cut 3 bases from V and 1 base from J; bases unmatched to any gene: 5. Germline lookup yields CDR1 SGHNT and CDR2 YYREEE (reference sequence).

The gene calls are TRBV5-6 and TRBJ2-1; the match to TRBD2 covers 8 bases. This CDR3 is 16 amino acids long. Trimming at V came to 0 bases and at J to 2 bases, leaving 4 bases not matched to a gene. CDR1 is SGHDT and CDR2 is YYEEEE in the germline V gene. The CDR3 here is CASSLGVAGPYNEQFF. The CDR3 DNA sequence: TGTGCCAGCAGCTTGGGGGTAGCGGGACCCTACAATGAGCAGTTCTTC.

Regarding this clone: Other DNA variants within this sample encode the same CDR3. The J gene is TRBJ2-2, the V gene TRBV18; no clear D gene. The CDR3 totals 12 residues. Per germline, CDR1 KGHSH and CDR2 LQKENI. Trimming pared 3 bases from V and 6 bases from J, leaving 5 bases between. CDR3 in amino acids: CASSPRAGELFF. In nucleotides, the CDR3 is TGTGCCAGCTCACCCCGCGCCGGGGAGCTGTTTTTT. Using reference TRBV18 and TRBJ2-2 for the parts outside the CDR3, the full variable domain is NAGVMQNPRHLVRRRGQEARLRCSPMKGHSHVYWYRQLPEEGLKFMVYLQKENIIDESGMPKERFSAEFPKEGPSILRIQQVVRGDSAAYFCASSPRAGELFFGEGSRLTVL.

The gene calls are TRBV6-5 and TRBJ1-4, with D tentatively TRBD1 (6 bases). CDR1 and CDR2 (germline): MNHEY, SVGAGI. Deletions cut 6 bases from V and 8 bases from J, with 16 bases between. The CDR3 is 14 residues long. The CDR3 sequence: CASSPPGVSEKLFF. As DNA, the CDR3 is TGTGCCAGCAGCCCCCCAGGGGTTTCCGAAAAACTGTTTTTT.

The V call is TRBV6-5, the J call TRBJ2-5; D call uncertain. The CDR3 contains 11 residues. CDR1 MNHEY and CDR2 SVGAGI come from the germline V gene. V lost 8 bases and J lost 3, with 7 bases in between. DNA of the CDR3: TGTGCCAGCCAGAGGAAAGAGACCCAGTACTTC. It encodes CASQRKETQYF.

The rearrangement joins TRBV14 to TRBJ1-2; D uncertain. V lost 5 bases to trimming and J lost 2 bases, with 9 bases between them. The germline V gene encodes CDR1 SGHDN and CDR2 FVKESK. This CDR3 comprises 13 residues. DNA of the CDR3: TGTGCCAGCAGCTCGCAGCGGAACTATGGCTACACCTTC. The encoded protein is CASSSQRNYGYTF.

CDR3 DNA: TGTGCCAGTAGTCCCGCTAACTATGGCTACACCTTC. It yields the protein CASSPANYGYTF. The chain combines TRBV19 with TRBJ1-2; no reliable D call. V was cut by 5 bases and J by 0 bases, with 4 bases left in between. Germline V CDR1 and CDR2: LNHDA, SQIVND (reference sequence). The CDR3 sequence is 12 residues long. The variable domain in full, with the rest retrieved from reference TRBV19 and TRBJ1-2, is DGGITQSPKYLFRKEGQNVTLSCEQNLNHDAMYWYRQDPGQGLRLIYYSQIVNDFQKGDIAEGYSVSREKKESFPLTVTSAQKNPTAFYLCASSPANYGYTFGSGTRLTVV.

V and J are TRBV9 and TRBJ2-6; D remains unclear. Germline CDR1 SGDLS, CDR2 YYNGEE. This CDR3 is 14 amino acids long. Trimming removed 3 bases from V and 0 bases from J, with 4 bases in between. CDR3 protein: CASSGSSGANVLTF. For the CDR3, the DNA is TGTGCCAGCAGCGGTAGCTCTGGGGCCAACGTCCTGACTTTC. Drawing the rest from reference TRBV9 and TRBJ2-6, the complete variable domain is DSGVTQTPKHLITATGQRVTLRCSPRSGDLSVYWYQQSLDQGLQFLIQYYNGEERAKGNILERFSAQQFPDLHSELNLSSLELGDSALYFCASSGSSGANVLTFGAGSRLTVL.

The V and J genes are TRBV27 and TRBJ1-2; a weak D match, TRBD1 (5 bases). The V gene lost 6 bases and the J gene lost 6 bases, with 17 bases spanning the gap. The germline gives CDR1 MNHEY, CDR2 SMNVEV (reference sequence). The CDR3 contains 14 residues. The chain's CDR3 is CASSLTGHGDGYTF. Written as DNA, the CDR3 is TGTGCCAGCAGCTTAACGGGGCATGGGGATGGCTACACCTTC.

The rearrangement joins TRBV28 to TRBJ1-5, with 7 bases lining up with TRBD1. This CDR3 has 16 amino acids. Germline V CDR1 and CDR2: MDHEN, SYDVKM. The trim removed 6 bases at V and 5 bases at J, leaving 13 bases unmatched. CDR3 in amino acids: CASSLPSYRGHQPQHF. The CDR3 DNA sequence: TGTGCCAGCAGCCTACCCTCCTACAGGGGCCATCAGCCCCAGCATTTT.

This chain connects TRBV7-9 to TRBJ1-2; D remains ambiguous. The germline CDR1 and CDR2 sequences are SEHNR and FQNEAQ (reference sequence). The CDR3 is 11 amino acids. V was cut by 5 bases and J by 2 bases, with 3 bases left in between. CDR3 coding DNA: TGTGCCAGCAGCACGAACTATGGCTACACCTTC. Protein sequence: CASSTNYGYTF.

V and J are TRBV2 and TRBJ1-3; D unresolved. The CDR3 is made up of 13 amino acids. CDR1 SNHLY and CDR2 FYNNEI come from the germline V gene. Deletions cut 4 bases from V and 3 bases from J, with 7 bases between. This CDR3 is CASSGTNGNTIYF. Here the CDR3 DNA reads TGTGCCAGCAGTGGAACAAATGGAAACACCATATATTTT.

This chain joins TRBV5-6 and TRBJ1-1; 11 bases match TRBD1. The V gene end was trimmed by 4 bases and the J gene end by 6 bases; junction bases not matched to a gene: 5. There are 14 residues in the CDR3. Germline V lookup: CDR1 SGHDT, CDR2 YYEEEE. The CDR3 DNA reads TGTGCCAGCAGCGAACCGGGACAGGGGGCTGAAGCTTTCTTT. As protein: CASSEPGQGAEAFF.

The chain combines TRBV13 with TRBJ2-1; 11 bases are shared with TRBD1. The CDR3 is 16 amino acids. Trimming removed 5 bases from V and 5 bases from J; junction bases left unmatched: 8. Germline V CDR1 and CDR2: PRHDT, FYEKMQ (reference sequence). In nucleotides, the CDR3 is TGTGCCAGCAGCGACAGGACAGGGGGCATAAACAATGAGCAGTTCTTC. It is translated as CASSDRTGGINNEQFF.